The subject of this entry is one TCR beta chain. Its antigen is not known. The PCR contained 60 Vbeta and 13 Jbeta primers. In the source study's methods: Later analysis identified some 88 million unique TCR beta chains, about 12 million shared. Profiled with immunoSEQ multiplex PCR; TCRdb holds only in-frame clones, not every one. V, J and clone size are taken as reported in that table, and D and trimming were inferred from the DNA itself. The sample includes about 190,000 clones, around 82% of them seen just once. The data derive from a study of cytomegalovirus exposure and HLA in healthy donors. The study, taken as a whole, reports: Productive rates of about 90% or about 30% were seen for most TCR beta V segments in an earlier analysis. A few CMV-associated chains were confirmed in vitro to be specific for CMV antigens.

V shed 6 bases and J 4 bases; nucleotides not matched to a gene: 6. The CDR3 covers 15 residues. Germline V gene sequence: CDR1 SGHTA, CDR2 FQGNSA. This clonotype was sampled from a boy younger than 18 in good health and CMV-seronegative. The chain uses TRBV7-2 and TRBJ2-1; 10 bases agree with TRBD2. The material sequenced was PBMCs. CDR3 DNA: TGTGCCAGCAGGCCGCAAGCGGGGGGGTACAATGAGCAGTTCTTC. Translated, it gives CASRPQAGGYNEQFF.